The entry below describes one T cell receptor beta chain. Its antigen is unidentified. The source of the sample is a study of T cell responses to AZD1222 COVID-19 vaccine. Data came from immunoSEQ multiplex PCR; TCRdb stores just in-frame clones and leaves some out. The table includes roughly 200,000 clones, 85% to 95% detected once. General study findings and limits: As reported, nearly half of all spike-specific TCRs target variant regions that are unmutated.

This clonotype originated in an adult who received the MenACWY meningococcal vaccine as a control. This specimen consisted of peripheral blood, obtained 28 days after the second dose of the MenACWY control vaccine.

The CDR3 spells CASTQNPDPGNTIYF. In DNA form, the CDR3 reads TGTGCCAGCACCCAAAATCCGGATCCTGGAAACACCATATATTTT. The chain couples TRBV9 to TRBJ1-3; no clear D. The CDR3 consists of 15 residues. The germline CDR1 and CDR2 sequences are SGDLS and YYNGEE. With 6 bases removed from V and 2 bases from J, the gap between germline ends came to 15 bases.